Reported below is one T cell receptor beta chain. Antigen unknown. This sample was taken from a study of cytomegalovirus exposure and HLA in healthy donors. Study-level information: Researchers found that about 82% of 398 genotyped donors fell within the Caucasian-associated ancestry cluster.

Study observations and caveats: Researchers catalogued about 160 TCR beta chains as cytomegalovirus-associated. The classifier reportedly diagnosed cytomegalovirus status with high specificity and sensitivity.

Use of 60 Vbeta and 13 Jbeta primers characterized the PCR. Only in-frame clones appear in the TCRdb table, and some are missing; sequencing was by immunoSEQ multiplex PCR. The data show 150,000 to 200,000 clones, approximately 76% seen once. Per the germline V gene, CDR1 is KGHSH and CDR2 is LQKENI. Trimming removed 1 base from V and 4 bases from J; junction bases left unmatched: 17. CDR3 size: 20 residues. This sequence was found in a man between 60 and 70 years old in good health and CMV-seronegative. Sequencing was done on a sample of PBMCs. The V and J genes are TRBV18 and TRBJ2-1; 9 bases map to TRBD2. The CDR3 DNA reads TGTGCCAGCTCACCACGGCTACCGATAATAGCGGGGGAAATTTACAATGAGCAGTTCTTC. Encoded protein: CASSPRLPIIAGEIYNEQFF.